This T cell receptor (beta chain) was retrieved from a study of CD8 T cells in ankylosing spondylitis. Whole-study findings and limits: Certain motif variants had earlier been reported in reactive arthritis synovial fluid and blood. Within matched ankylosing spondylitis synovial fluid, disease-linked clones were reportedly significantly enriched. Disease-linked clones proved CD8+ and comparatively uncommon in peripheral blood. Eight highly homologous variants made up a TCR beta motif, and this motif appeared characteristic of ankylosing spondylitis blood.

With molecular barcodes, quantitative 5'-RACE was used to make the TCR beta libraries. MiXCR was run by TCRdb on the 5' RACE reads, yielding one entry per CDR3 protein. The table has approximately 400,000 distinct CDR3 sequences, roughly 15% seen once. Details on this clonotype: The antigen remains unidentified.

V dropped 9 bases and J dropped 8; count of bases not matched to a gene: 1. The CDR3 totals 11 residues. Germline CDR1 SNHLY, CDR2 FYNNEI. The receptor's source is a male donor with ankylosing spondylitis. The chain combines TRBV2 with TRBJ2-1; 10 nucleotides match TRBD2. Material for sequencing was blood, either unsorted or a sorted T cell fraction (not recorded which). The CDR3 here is CARSGRDEQFF. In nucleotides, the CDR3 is TGTGCCAGAAGCGGGAGGGATGAGCAGTTCTTC.